This section outlines one T cell receptor beta chain sequence together with its context. The data belong to a study of blood T cell repertoires in COVID-19. Turning to the study itself: Acute and convalescent COVID-19 specimens originated in the United States, Italy and Spain.

The CDR3 has 16 residues. Trimming cost V 4 bases and J 8 bases; bases outside gene matches: 14. CDR1 is LGHNA and CDR2 is YNFKEQ in the germline V gene. In the authors' methods: Amplified reference gene primers provided the basis for estimating nucleated cell counts. Data came from immunoSEQ multiplex PCR; TCRdb stores just in-frame clones and leaves some out. V and J calls and clone size are given by that table; D and trimming were obtained from the DNA. The sample has a few hundred thousand clones, less than 90% seen once. The sequenced sample consisted of peripheral blood. The rearrangement links TRBV4-2 to TRBJ2-1, with 7 positions matching TRBD2. The source of this sequence is a man aged 55 to 70 with acute or convalescent COVID-19. In DNA, the CDR3 is TGTGCCAGCAGCCCCCGCCGGGGCGGGAGTAACGATGAGCAGTTCTTC. It specifies CASSPRRGGSNDEQFF.